This T cell receptor (beta chain) was captured in a study of siplizumab effects on memory and regulatory T cells. CDR1 SGHVS and CDR2 FNYEAQ come from the germline V gene. The V and J ends lost 7 bases and 0 bases, in that order; junction bases with no gene match: 10. The CDR3 is made up of 16 amino acids. Notes on the study in general: Naive-or-memory phenotypes were unassignable for roughly 75-96% of proliferating CD4+ or CD8+ clones.

This table comes from immunoSEQ multiplex PCR, and its TCRdb copy is limited to in-frame clones, with some not included. The sample has some 81,000 clones, approximately 95% seen once. On this clone: Its antigen remains unknown.

This TCR came from a human donor in good health. Sequencing used CD8+ T cells sorted from blood. This chain connects TRBV7-6 to TRBJ2-7; TRBD2 agrees at 9 bases. The CDR3 DNA sequence: TGTGCCAGCACCAAGGAGAGCGGGAGGACCTCCTACGAGCAGTACTTC. It specifies CASTKESGRTSYEQYF. The full variable domain, with the rest looked up from reference TRBV7-6 and TRBJ2-7, is GAGVSQSPRYKVTKRGQDVALRCDPISGHVSLYWYRQALGQGPEFLTYFNYEAQQDKSGLPNDRFSAERPEGSISTLTIQRTEQRDSAMYRCASTKESGRTSYEQYFGPGTRLTVT.